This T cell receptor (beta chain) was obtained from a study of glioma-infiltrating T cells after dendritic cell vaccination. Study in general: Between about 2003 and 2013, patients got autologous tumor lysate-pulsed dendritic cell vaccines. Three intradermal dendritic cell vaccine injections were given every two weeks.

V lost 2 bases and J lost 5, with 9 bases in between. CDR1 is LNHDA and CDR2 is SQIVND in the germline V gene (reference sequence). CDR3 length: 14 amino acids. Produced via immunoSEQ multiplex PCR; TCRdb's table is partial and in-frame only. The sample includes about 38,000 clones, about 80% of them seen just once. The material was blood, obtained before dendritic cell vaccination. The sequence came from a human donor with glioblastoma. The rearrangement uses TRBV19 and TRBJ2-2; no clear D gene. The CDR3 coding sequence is TGTGCCAGTAGTATACAAACTGAGACCGGGGAGCTGTTTTTT. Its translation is CASSIQTETGELFF. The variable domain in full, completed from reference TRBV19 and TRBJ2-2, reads DGGITQSPKYLFRKEGQNVTLSCEQNLNHDAMYWYRQDPGQGLRLIYYSQIVNDFQKGDIAEGYSVSREKKESFPLTVTSAQKNPTAFYLCASSIQTETGELFFGEGSRLTVL.